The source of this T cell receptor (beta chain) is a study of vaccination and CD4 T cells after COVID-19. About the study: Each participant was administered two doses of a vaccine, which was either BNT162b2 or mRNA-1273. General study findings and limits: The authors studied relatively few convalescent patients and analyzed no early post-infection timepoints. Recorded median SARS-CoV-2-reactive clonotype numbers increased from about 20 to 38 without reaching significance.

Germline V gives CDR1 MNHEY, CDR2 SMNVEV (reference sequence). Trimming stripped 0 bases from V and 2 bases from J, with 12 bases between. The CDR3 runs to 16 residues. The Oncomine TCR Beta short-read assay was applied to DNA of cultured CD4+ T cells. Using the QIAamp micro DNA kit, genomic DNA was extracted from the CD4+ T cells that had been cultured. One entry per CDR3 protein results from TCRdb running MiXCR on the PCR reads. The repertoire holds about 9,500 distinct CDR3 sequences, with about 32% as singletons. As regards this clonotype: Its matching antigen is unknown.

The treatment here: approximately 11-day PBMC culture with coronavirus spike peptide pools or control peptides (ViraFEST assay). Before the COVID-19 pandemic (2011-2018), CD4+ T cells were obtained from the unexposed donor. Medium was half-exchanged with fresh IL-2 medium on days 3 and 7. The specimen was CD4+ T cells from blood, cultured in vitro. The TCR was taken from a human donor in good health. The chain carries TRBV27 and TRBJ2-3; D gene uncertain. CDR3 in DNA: TGTGCCAGCAGTTTATCGTCTCCGAGGAACACAGATACGCAGTATTTT. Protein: CASSLSSPRNTDTQYF.